This T cell receptor beta chain appears in the sequencing data of a study of blood T cell repertoires in COVID-19. The CDR3 covers 13 residues. Between the trimmed V and J ends, which lost 4 bases and 6 bases, there was a span of 12 bases. Germline-derived CDR1 and CDR2 are SGHRS and YFSETQ. Original data processing: How many nucleated cells were present was estimated from reference gene primer amplification. Sequencing was performed with immunoSEQ multiplex PCR; in TCRdb, only in-frame clones are kept and a portion is missing. The V and J calls and clone size come from that table; D and trimming were worked out from the DNA. Of about 68,000 clones in the sample, approximately 90% were seen once.

The sequence was collected from a man over 45 with COVID-19, enrolled during active disease. The sample taken for sequencing was peripheral blood. V and J are TRBV5-1 and TRBJ2-3; the D gene is possibly TRBD1 (6 bases). This CDR3 is CASSPRTEDTQYF. CDR3 DNA sequence: TGCGCCAGCAGCCCCAGGACAGAGGATACGCAGTATTTT.